Detailed here is one T cell receptor (beta chain). What it recognizes is unknown. Patients affected by ophthalmopathy presented a Clinical Activity Score of at least 3, a NOSPECS grade of at least 4, and disease duration below 3 months. Amplified regions were TCR beta CDR3 sequences from RNA transcripts. A first-round RT-PCR of the TCR CDR3 used the HTBI primer set. TCRdb re-called the multiplex PCR reads through MiXCR, storing one row per CDR3 protein. The sample lists some 490,000 distinct CDR3 sequences, 22% occurring once. The record originates from a study of T cells in Graves' hyperthyroidism and ophthalmopathy. Study-level background: Prior to any treatment, at the point of initial diagnosis, peripheral blood was collected.

Study-level findings and limits: Ophthalmopathy prediction by the model preceded onset by a median roughly 6.3 months.

The CDR3 loop spans 13 amino acids. Germline lookup yields CDR1 DFQATT and CDR2 SNEGSKA (reference sequence). V was pared by 4 bases and J by 0 bases, with 6 bases between. This sequence was found in a woman between 70 and 85 years old with Graves' ophthalmopathy. Input material: blood. The J gene is TRBJ1-4, the V gene TRBV20-1; D perhaps matches TRBD1 (5 bases). In DNA, the CDR3 is TGCAGTGCTATGGGGGCAACTAATGAAAAACTGTTTTTT. This gives the protein CSAMGATNEKLFF.